This paragraph covers one T cell receptor beta chain sequence. Antigen unknown. Other DNA sequences of this sample code for an identical CDR3. The data are from a study of CD8+ T cells in alopecia areata. Findings and limits, study-wide: Clarity of TCR sharing across patients fell short of that in mice, possibly HLA-related.

Sequencing templates came from extracted RNA that was reverse transcribed into cDNA. The protocol was immunoSEQ multiplex PCR, while the TCRdb copy is restricted to in-frame clones and leaves out a portion. The table has roughly 200,000 clones, just over 55% seen once. The CDR3 sequence is 11 residues long. Germline V gene lookup returns CDR1 MGHRA and CDR2 YSYEKL. The V and J ends lost 3 bases and 7 bases respectively, with 4 bases between them. The sequence was collected from a human donor in good health. The J gene is TRBJ2-1, the V gene TRBV4-1; D is unresolved. Specimen: CD8+ T cells sorted from blood. The CDR3 loop is CASSQGNEQFF. CDR3 sequence (DNA): TGCGCCAGCAGCCAGGGTAATGAGCAGTTCTTC.